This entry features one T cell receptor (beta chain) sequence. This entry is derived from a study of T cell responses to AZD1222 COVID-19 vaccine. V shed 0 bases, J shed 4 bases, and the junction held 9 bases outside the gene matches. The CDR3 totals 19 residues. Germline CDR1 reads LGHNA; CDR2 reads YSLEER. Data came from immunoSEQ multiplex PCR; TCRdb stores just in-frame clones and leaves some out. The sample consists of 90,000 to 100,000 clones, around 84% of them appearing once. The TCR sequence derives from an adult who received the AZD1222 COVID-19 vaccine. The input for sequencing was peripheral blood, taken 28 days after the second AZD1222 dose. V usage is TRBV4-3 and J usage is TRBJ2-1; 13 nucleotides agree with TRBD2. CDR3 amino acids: CASSQELAGGSRGYNEQFF. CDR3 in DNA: TGCGCCAGCAGCCAAGAACTAGCGGGAGGGTCTCGTGGTTACAATGAGCAGTTCTTC.